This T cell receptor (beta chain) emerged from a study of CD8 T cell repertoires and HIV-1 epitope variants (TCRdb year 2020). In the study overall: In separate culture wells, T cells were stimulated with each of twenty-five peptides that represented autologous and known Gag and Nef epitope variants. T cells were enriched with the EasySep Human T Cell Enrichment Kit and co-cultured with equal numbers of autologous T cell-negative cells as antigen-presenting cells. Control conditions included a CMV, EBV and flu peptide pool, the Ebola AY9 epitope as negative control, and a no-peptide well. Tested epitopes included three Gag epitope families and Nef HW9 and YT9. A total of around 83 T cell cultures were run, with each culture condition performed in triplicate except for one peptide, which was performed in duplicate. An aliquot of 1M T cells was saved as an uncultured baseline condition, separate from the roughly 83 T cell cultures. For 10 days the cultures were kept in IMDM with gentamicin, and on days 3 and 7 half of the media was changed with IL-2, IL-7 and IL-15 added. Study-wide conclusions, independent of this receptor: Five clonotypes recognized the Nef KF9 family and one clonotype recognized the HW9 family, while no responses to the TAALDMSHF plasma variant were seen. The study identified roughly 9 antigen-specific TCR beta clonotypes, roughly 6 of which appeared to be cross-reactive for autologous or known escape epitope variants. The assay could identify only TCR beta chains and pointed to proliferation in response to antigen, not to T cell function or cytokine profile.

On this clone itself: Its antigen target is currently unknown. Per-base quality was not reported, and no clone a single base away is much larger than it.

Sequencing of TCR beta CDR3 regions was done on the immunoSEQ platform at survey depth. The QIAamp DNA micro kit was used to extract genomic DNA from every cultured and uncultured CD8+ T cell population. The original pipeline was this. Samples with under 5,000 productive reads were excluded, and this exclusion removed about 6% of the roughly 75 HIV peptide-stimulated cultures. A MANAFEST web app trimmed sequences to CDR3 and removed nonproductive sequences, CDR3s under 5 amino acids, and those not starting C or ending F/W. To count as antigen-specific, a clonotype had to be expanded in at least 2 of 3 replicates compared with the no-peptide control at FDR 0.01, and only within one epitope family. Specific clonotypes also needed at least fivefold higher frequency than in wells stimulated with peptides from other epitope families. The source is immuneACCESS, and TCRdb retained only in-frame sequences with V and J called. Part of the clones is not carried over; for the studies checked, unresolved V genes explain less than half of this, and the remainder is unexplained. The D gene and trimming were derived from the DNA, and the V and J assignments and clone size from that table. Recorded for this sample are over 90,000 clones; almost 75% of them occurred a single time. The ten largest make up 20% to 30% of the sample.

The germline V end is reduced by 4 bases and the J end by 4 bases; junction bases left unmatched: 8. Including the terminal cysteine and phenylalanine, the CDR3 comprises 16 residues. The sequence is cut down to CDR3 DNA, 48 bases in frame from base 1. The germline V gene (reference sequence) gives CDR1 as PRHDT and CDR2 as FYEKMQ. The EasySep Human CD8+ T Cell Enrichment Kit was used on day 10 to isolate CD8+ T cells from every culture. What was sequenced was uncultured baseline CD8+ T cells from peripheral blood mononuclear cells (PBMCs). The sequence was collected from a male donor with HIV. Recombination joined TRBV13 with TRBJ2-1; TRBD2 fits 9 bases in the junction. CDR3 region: CASSSSLAGRYNEQFF. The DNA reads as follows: TGTGCCAGCAGCTCCTCACTAGCGGGTCGATACAATGAGCAGTTCTTC.